One T cell receptor beta chain is described in this entry. CDR1 SGHRS and CDR2 YFSETQ come from the germline V gene. Trimming took 4 bases from V and 3 from J, leaving 11 bases between them. This CDR3 region has 14 residues. The method was immunoSEQ multiplex PCR; TCRdb's version includes in-frame clones alone and lacks a portion of them. Of 55,000 to 65,000 clones detected, approximately 83% appear once; the ten largest clones hold roughly 10%. This sample is part of a study of blood T cell repertoires in COVID-19. One Seattle source followed patients from active infection through their disease course.

The TCR was taken from a man aged 25-40 years with COVID-19, enrolled during active disease. Sequenced input: peripheral blood. The chain links TRBV5-1 to TRBJ1-5; maybe TRBD1 (5 bases). As DNA, the CDR3 is TGCGCCAGCAGCCCGGGCGGGGCCAATCAGCCCCAGCATTTT. Protein product: CASSPGGANQPQHF.